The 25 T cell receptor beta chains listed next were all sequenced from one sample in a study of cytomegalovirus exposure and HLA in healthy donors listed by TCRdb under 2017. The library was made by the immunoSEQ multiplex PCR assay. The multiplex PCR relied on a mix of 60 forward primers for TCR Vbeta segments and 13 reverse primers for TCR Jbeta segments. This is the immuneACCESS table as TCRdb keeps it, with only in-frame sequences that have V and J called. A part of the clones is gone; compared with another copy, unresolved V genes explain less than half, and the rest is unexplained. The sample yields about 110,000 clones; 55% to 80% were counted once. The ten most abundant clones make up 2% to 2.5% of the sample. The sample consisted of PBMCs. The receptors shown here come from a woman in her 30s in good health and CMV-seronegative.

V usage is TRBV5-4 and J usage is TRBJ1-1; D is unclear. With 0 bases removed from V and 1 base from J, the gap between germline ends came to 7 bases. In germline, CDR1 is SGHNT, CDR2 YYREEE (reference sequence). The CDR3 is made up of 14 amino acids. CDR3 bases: TGTGCCAGCAGCTTGGACAGATCGAACACTGAAGCTTTCTTT. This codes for CASSLDRSNTEAFF. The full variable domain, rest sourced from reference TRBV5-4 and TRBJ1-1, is ETGVTQSPTHLIKTRGQQVTLRCSSQSGHNTVSWYQQALGQGPQFIFQYYREEENGRGNFPPRFSGLQFPNYSSELNVNALELDDSALYLCASSLDRSNTEAFFGQGTRLTVV.

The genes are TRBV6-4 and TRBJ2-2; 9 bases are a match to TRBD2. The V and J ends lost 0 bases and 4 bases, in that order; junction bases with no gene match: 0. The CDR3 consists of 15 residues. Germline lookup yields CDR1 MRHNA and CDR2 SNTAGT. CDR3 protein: CASSDSREGTGELFF. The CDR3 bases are TGTGCCAGCAGTGACTCGCGGGAGGGCACCGGGGAGCTGTTTTTT.

The chain's CDR3 is CASSPGRETQYF. CDR3 sequence (DNA): TGTGCCAGCAGTCCGGGAAGGGAGACCCAGTACTTC. This rearrangement joins TRBV28 to TRBJ2-5, with D possibly matching TRBD2 (5 bases). The CDR3 runs to 12 residues. V was shortened by 5 bases and J by 5 bases, with 9 bases between the two germline ends. The V gene's germline CDR1 is MDHEN and CDR2 SYDVKM. The variable domain in full, completed from reference TRBV28 and TRBJ2-5, reads DVKVTQSSRYLVKRTGEKVFLECVQDMDHENMFWYRQDPGLGLRLIYFSYDVKMKEKGDIPEGYSVSREKKERFSLILESASTNQTSMYLCASSPGRETQYFGPGTRLLVL.

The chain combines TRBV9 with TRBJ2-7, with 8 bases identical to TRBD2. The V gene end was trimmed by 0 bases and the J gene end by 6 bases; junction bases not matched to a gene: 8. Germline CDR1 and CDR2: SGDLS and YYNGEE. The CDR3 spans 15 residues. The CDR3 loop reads CASSVEVGRAGEQYF. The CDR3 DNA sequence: TGTGCCAGCAGCGTAGAGGTCGGGAGGGCCGGCGAGCAGTACTTC.

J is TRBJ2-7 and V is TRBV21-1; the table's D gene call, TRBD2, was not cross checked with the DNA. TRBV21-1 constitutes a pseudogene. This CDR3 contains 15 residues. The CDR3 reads CASSKVRLAPYEQYF. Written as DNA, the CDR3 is TGTGCCAGCAGCAAAGTGCGCCTCGCCCCTTACGAGCAGTACTTC.

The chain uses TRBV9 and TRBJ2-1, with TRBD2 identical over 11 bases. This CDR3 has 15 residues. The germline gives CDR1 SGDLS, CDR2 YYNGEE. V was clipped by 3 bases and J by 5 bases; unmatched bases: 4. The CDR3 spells CASSALAGGNNEQFF. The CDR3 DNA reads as TGTGCCAGCAGCGCCTTAGCGGGAGGGAACAATGAGCAGTTCTTC. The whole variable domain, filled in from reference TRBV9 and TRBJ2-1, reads DSGVTQTPKHLITATGQRVTLRCSPRSGDLSVYWYQQSLDQGLQFLIQYYNGEERAKGNILERFSAQQFPDLHSELNLSSLELGDSALYFCASSALAGGNNEQFFGPGTRLTVL.

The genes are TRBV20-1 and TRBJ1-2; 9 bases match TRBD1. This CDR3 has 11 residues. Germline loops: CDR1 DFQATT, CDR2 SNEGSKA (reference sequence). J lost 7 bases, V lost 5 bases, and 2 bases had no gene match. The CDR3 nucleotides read TGCAGTGCTGGGACAGGGTTTGGCTACACCTTC. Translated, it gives CSAGTGFGYTF.

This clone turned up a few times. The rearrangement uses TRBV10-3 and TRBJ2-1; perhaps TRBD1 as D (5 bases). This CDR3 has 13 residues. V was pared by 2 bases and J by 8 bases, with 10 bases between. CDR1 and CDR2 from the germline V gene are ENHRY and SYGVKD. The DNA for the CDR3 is TGTGCCATCAGTGAGCAGGGTGCCGATGAGCAGTTCTTC. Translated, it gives CAISEQGADEQFF.

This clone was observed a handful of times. The CDR3 DNA follows: TGTGCCAGCAGTTACCAGACAGGGGTAGACGAGCAGTACTTC. Translation: CASSYQTGVDEQYF. The chain recombines TRBV6-6 with TRBJ2-7; 8 bases map to TRBD1. The J segment lost 5 bases and the V segment lost 2 bases, leaving 5 bases of the junction unmatched. The CDR3 sequence is 14 residues long. CDR1 and CDR2 from the germline V gene are MNHNY and SVGAGI (reference sequence).

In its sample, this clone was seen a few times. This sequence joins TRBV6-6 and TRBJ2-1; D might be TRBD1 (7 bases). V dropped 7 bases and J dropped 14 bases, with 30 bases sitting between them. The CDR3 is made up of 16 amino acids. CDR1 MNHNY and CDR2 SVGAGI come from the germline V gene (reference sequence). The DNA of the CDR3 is TGTGCCAGCACCTTACGGCGGGGCAGGGGGTTTGAAGGAAAGTTCTTC. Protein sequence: CASTLRRGRGFEGKFF.

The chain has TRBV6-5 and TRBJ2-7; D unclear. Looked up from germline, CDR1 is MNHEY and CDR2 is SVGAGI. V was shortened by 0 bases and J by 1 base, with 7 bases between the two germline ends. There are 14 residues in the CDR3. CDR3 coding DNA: TGTGCCAGCAGTTACTCGAGGCAGTCCTACGAGCAGTACTTC. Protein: CASSYSRQSYEQYF.

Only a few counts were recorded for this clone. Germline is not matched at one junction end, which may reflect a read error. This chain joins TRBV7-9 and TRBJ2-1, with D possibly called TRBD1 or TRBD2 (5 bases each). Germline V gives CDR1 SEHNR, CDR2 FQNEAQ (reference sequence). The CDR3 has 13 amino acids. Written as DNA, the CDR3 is TGTGCCAGCAGCCTAGCAGGGAGCGATGAGCAGTTCTTC. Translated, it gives CASSLAGSDEQFF.

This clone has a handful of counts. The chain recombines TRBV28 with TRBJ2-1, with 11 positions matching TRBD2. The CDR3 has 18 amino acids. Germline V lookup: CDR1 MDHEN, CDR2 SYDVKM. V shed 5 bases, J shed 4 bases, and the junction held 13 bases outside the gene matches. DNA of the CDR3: TGTGCCAGCAGTGCCTTAGTAGCGGGAGGGCCGGAGTACAATGAGCAGTTCTTC. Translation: CASSALVAGGPEYNEQFF.

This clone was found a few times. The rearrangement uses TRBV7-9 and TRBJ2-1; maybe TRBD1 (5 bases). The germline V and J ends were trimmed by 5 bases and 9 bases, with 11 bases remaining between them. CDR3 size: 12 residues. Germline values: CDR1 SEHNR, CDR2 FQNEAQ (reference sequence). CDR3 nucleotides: TGTGCCAGCAGCACCCAGGGTCGTGAGCAGTTCTTC. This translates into CASSTQGREQFF.

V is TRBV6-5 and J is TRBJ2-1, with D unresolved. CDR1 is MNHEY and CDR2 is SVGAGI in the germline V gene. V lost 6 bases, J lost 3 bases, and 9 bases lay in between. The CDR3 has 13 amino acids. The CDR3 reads CASRPPGYNEQFF. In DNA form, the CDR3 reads TGTGCCAGCAGACCACCGGGCTACAATGAGCAGTTCTTC.

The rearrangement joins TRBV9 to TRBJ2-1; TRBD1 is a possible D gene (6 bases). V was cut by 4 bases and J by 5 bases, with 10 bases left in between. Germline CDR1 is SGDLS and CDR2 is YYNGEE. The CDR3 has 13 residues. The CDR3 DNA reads TGTGCCAGCAGCACCAGGGGCAACAATGAGCAGTTCTTC. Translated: CASSTRGNNEQFF.

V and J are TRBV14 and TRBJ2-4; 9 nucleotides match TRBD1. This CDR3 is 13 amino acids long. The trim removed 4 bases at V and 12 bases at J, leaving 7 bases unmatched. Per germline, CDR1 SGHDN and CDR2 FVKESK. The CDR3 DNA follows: TGTGCCAGCAGCCCGGGACAGGGTATGACTCAGTACTTC. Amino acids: CASSPGQGMTQYF.

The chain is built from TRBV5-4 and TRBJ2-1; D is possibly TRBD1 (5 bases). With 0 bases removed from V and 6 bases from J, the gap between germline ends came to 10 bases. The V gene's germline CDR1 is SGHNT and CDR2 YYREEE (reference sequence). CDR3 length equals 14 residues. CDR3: CASSLEVGPNEQFF. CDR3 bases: TGTGCCAGCAGCTTGGAGGTGGGGCCCAATGAGCAGTTCTTC. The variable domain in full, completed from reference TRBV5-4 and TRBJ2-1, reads ETGVTQSPTHLIKTRGQQVTLRCSSQSGHNTVSWYQQALGQGPQFIFQYYREEENGRGNFPPRFSGLQFPNYSSELNVNALELDDSALYLCASSLEVGPNEQFFGPGTRLTVL.

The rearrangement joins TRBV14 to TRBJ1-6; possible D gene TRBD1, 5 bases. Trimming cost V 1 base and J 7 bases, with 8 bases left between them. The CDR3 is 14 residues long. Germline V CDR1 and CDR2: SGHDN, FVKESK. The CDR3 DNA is TGTGCCAGCAGCCAAGGACAGCTAAATTCACCCCTCCACTTT. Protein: CASSQGQLNSPLHF.

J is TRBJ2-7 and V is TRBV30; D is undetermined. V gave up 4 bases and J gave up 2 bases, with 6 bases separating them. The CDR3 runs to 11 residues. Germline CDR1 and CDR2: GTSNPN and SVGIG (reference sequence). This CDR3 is CAWTSAYEQYF. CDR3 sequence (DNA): TGTGCCTGGACCTCGGCCTACGAGCAGTACTTC.

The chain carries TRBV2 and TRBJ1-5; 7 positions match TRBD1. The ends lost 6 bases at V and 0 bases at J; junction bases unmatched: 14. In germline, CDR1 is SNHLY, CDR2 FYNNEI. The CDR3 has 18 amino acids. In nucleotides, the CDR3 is TGTGCCAGCAGGCCACTTGGACAGGACCTGAATAGCAATCAGCCCCAGCATTTT. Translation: CASRPLGQDLNSNQPQHF.

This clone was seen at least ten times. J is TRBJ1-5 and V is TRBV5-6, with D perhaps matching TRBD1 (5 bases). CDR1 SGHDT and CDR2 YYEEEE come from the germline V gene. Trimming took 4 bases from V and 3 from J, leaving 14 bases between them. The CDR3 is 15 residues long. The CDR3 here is CASSHYQGNNQPQHF. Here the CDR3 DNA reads TGTGCCAGCAGCCACTACCAGGGAAACAATCAGCCCCAGCATTTT.

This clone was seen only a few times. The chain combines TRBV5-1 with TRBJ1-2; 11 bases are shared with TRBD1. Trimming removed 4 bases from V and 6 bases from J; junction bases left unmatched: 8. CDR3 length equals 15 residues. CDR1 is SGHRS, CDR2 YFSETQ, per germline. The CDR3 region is CASSPSGTGGDGYTF. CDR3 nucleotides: TGCGCCAGCAGCCCCTCCGGGACAGGGGGAGATGGCTACACCTTC.

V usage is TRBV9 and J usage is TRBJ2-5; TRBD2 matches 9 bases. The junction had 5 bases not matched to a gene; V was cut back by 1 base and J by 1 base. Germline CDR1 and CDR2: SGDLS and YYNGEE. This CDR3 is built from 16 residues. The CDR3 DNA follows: TGTGCCAGCAGCGTATTAGCTAGCGGGATCCAAGAGACCCAGTACTTC. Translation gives CASSVLASGIQETQYF.

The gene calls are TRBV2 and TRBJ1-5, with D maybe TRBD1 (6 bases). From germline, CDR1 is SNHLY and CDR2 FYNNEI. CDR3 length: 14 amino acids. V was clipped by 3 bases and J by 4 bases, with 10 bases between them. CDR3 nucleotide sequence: TGTGCCAGCAGTGATACAGGGCAAAATCAGCCCCAGCATTTT. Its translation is CASSDTGQNQPQHF. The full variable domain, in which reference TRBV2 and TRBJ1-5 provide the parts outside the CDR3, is EPEVTQTPSHQVTQMGQEVILRCVPISNHLYFYWYRQILGQKVEFLVSFYNNEISEKSEIFDDQFSVERPDGSNFTLKIRSTKLEDSAMYFCASSDTGQNQPQHFGDGTRLSIL.